The rows below give T cell receptor beta chains drawn from one sample of a study of control samples from healthy donors and cancer patients. Some clones are missing from TCRdb's copy, which holds only in-frame ones; the method was immunoSEQ multiplex PCR. The table has roughly 150,000 clones, almost 90% seen once. Sequenced: blood. Receptors originate from a man younger than 30 in good health. CDR3s include the opening cysteine and the closing phenylalanine or tryptophan. Fields, in order: clone size, J gene, V gene, D gene, CDR3 DNA, CDR3 protein. D genes are given only for firm matches. Rows may omit the clone size; those that give it use once, few, many or a size class.

>-|TRBJ2-7|TRBV21-1|-
TGTGCCAGCATCCGAGGGGCGCTAGCGGGGGTCTCGATCTCCTACGAGCAGTACTTC
CASIRGALAGVSISYEQYF
>-|TRBJ1-1|TRBV5-6|-
TGTGCCAGCAGCTTGTCGGGGTTGGACACTGAAGCTTTCTTT
CASSLSGLDTEAFF
>-|TRBJ2-1|TRBV28|-
TGTGCCAGCAGTTTAGTATACGGGGGCAGCTCCTACAATGAGCAGTTCTTC
CASSLVYGGSSYNEQFF
>-|TRBJ2-7|TRBV30|-
TGTGCCTGTCTCCGGGACGGGAATATCTACGAGCAGTACTTC
CACLRDGNIYEQYF
>once|TRBJ1-4|TRBV6-5|-
TGTGCCAGCAGTTACTCTCAGGTGCCTGGGGAAAAACTGTTTTTT
CASSYSQVPGEKLFF
>-|TRBJ1-1|TRBV27|-
TGTGCCAGCAGTTTATACGGACAGCCTTTGAACACTGAAGCTTTCTTT
CASSLYGQPLNTEAFF
>-|TRBJ1-2|TRBV6-5|-
TGTGTTTCTGCAGCCCGGCAGGGCTTTAAGGATGGCTACACCTTC
CVSAARQGFKDGYTF
>few|TRBJ2-5|TRBV7-2|TRBD1
TGTGCCAGCAGCTCCCAACCGGGACAGGGTGAGACCCAGTACTTC
CASSSQPGQGETQYF
>-|TRBJ2-1|TRBV9|TRBD2
TGTGCCAGCAGCGTAGGAGCGGGGTTGACTGAGCAGTTCTTC
CASSVGAGLTEQFF
>few|TRBJ1-3|TRBV2|-
TGTGCCAGCAGTACACTGGAGGGAAACACCATATATTTT
CASSTLEGNTIYF
>-|TRBJ1-1|TRBV28|-
TGTGCCAGCAGTGGGGGGGGTCTGGGAGCTTTCTTT
CASSGGGLGAFF
>-|TRBJ1-4|TRBV6-1|TRBD1
TGTGCCAGCAGTGATCGGGACAGGGGGCCGGGTAATGAAAAACTGTTTTTT
CASSDRDRGPGNEKLFF
>-|TRBJ1-2|TRBV6-6|-
TGTGCCAGCAGTTACCTCGCAGGGCTTGGCTATGGCTACACCTTC
CASSYLAGLGYGYTF
>-|TRBJ2-2|TRBV29-1|TRBD2
TGCAGCGTTGAACTAGCGGGGAACACCGGGGAGCTGTTTTTT
CSVELAGNTGELFF
>-|TRBJ1-1|TRBV7-3|TRBD1
TGTGCCAGCAGCTTAAGTCGGACAGGGAACACTGAAGCTTTCTTT
CASSLSRTGNTEAFF
>few|TRBJ2-2|TRBV5-4|-
TGTGCCAGCAGCTTAAACACCGGGGAGCTGTTTTTT
CASSLNTGELFF
>-|TRBJ2-7|TRBV28|TRBD1
TGTGCCAGCAGGGACAGGTGGAACGAGCAGTACTTC
CASRDRWNEQYF
>-|TRBJ2-3|TRBV5-1|-
TGCGCCAGCAGCCATCCGGGATCTAAGGGCACAGATACGCAGTATTTT
CASSHPGSKGTDTQYF
>-|TRBJ1-6|TRBV27|-
TGTGCCAGCAGTCGGCAGGGTGATCCCCTCCACTTT
CASSRQGDPLHF
>-|TRBJ1-2|TRBV19|-
TGTGCCAGTAGCTCTAGGCGGGTCGGGGGCTACACCTTC
CASSSRRVGGYTF
>few|TRBJ2-7|TRBV25-1|-
TGTGCCAGCTCTCCTACAGGGCAAAGGGGTTCCTACGAGCAGTACTTC
CASSPTGQRGSYEQYF
>-|TRBJ1-1|TRBV19|TRBD1
TGTGCCAGTAGTATCGGTACAGGGGGGGACACTGAAGCTTTCTTT
CASSIGTGGDTEAFF
>-|TRBJ1-2|TRBV28|TRBD1
TGTGCCACCAGGACAGGGGGGGACTATGGCTACACCTTC
CATRTGGDYGYTF
>-|TRBJ2-3|TRBV6-2/TRBV6-3|TRBD2
TGTGCCAGCAGCACGTCGCGGGGGAGCACAGATACGCAGTATTTT
CASSTSRGSTDTQYF
>-|TRBJ1-3|TRBV11-2|-
TGTGCCAGCAGCCCAGGGTTTTTGTGGCAGAACTCTGGAAACACCATATATTTT
CASSPGFLWQNSGNTIYF
>-|TRBJ1-1|TRBV12-2|-
TGTGCAAGTCGCTTAGATGGGGGAACGACTGAAGCTTTCTTT
CASRLDGGTTEAFF
>once|TRBJ2-3|TRBV7-2|TRBD1
TGTGCCAGCAGTAGGGGGCCGCCGGCTACCACAGATACGCAGTATTTT
CASSRGPPATTDTQYF
>-|TRBJ2-2|TRBV18|-
TGTGCCAGCTCACCACCGGGGAAGACCGGGGAGCTGTTTTTT
CASSPPGKTGELFF
>few|TRBJ1-6|TRBV7-2|-
TGTGCCAGCAGCTTAGATCGACCAGTTATTTCACCCCTCCACTTT
CASSLDRPVISPLHF
>once|TRBJ2-1|TRBV21-1|-
TGTGCCAGCAGCAGACACCTAATGGCTGAGCAGTTCTTC
CASSRHLMAEQFF
>-|TRBJ2-5|TRBV7-7|TRBD1
TGTGCTAGCAGCCCCCGGACAGGCCAAGAGACCCAGTACTTC
CASSPRTGQETQYF
>-|TRBJ1-5|TRBV28|-
TGTGCCAGCAGTTCCCCCCGGGCAGGGCTTAAGAACAGCAATCAGCCCCAGCATTTT
CASSSPRAGLKNSNQPQHF
>-|TRBJ1-4|TRBV5-6|-
TGTGCCAGCAGCTTTCGAACGGGGTTGAGTGAAAAACTGTTTTTT
CASSFRTGLSEKLFF
>-|TRBJ1-2|TRBV2|TRBD1
TGTGCCAGCAGGGAGACAGGGGGCTATTATGGCTACACCTTC
CASRETGGYYGYTF
>-|TRBJ2-7|TRBV6-5|-
TGTGCCTCTTCTGGGGGGCGGTGGGAGCAGTACTTC
CASSGGRWEQYF
>-|TRBJ1-1|TRBV2|-
TGTGCCAGCACCGAGGGGGGACAAAGGAACACTGAAGCTTTCTTT
CASTEGGQRNTEAFF
>-|TRBJ2-7|TRBV6-2/TRBV6-3|TRBD2
TGTGCCAGCAGCTCGATTGCCGGGGGGGATCGTCCCGAGCAGTACTTC
CASSSIAGGDRPEQYF
>-|TRBJ1-1|TRBV18|TRBD1
TGTGCCAGCTCACCAAACGGGGAGGGGGCGAACACTGAAGCTTTCTTT
CASSPNGEGANTEAFF
>-|TRBJ1-2|TRBV18|-
TGTGCCAGCTCACCGAGCGAAAGAGCCAATTATGGCTACACCTTC
CASSPSERANYGYTF
>-|TRBJ2-7|TRBV27|-
TGTGCCAGCAGTTTTTGGGGACCCGGGCAGTACTTC
CASSFWGPGQYF
>-|TRBJ1-5|TRBV30|-
TGTGCCTGGAGTGTAGGACGGAGCAATCAGCCCCAGCATTTT
CAWSVGRSNQPQHF
>-|TRBJ1-4|TRBV2|-
TGTGCCAACCTACGGGACCGTAATGAAAAACTGTTTTTT
CANLRDRNEKLFF
>-|TRBJ1-5|TRBV18|TRBD1
TGTGCCAGCTCACCACAGGGACAGGGCGGCAATCAGCCCCAGCATTTT
CASSPQGQGGNQPQHF
>-|TRBJ1-2|TRBV9|-
TGTGCCAGCAGCGGCTATGGCTACACCTTC
CASSGYGYTF
>-|TRBJ2-2|TRBV19|-
TGTGCCAGTAGTGTTGGGAACACCGGGGAGCTGTTTTTT
CASSVGNTGELFF
>-|TRBJ1-1|TRBV30|-
TGTGCCTGGAGTGAGGGGGGGAACACTGAAGCTTTCTTT
CAWSEGGNTEAFF